This T cell receptor (beta chain) was identified in a study of PD-1 blockade in mismatch repair-deficient tumors. Study at large: All were previously treated, progressing patients with some twelve mismatch repair-deficient cancer types. General study points: Tumor-resident clones, often undetectable pretreatment in blood, expanded then contracted after pembrolizumab.

This CDR3 comprises 13 residues. Trimming stripped 5 bases from V and 10 bases from J, with 14 bases between. CDR1 and CDR2 from the germline V gene are SGHVS and FNYEAQ. Produced via immunoSEQ multiplex PCR; TCRdb's table is partial and in-frame only. The sample has under 20,000 clones, approximately 80% seen once; the top ten hold approximately 1.5%. A word on this clone: Antigen: not known.

PCR or immunohistochemistry showed mismatch repair deficiency in every enrolled patient. The TCR-sequenced patients were a few responders to pembrolizumab. This chain connects TRBV7-6 to TRBJ1-4; weak D call: TRBD1 (6 bases). This TCR came from an adult with mismatch repair-deficient cancer. Sequencing was performed on PBMCs, taken 52 weeks after starting pembrolizumab. DNA of the CDR3: TGTGCCAGCAGCCCGGGGACACAAGGAAAACTGTTTTTT. Its protein is CASSPGTQGKLFF.